The 9 T cell receptor beta chains presented below share a single source sample, sequenced in a study of T cell responses to AZD1222 COVID-19 vaccine. Method: immunoSEQ multiplex PCR; TCRdb's copy keeps in-frame clones and lacks some. Of some 100,000 clones in the sample, about 83% were seen once. The sequences come from peripheral blood, collected on day 0 of AZD1222 vaccination. The receptors derive from an adult in good health.

V is TRBV28 and J is TRBJ2-7; 8 bases are a match to TRBD1. Germline V lookup: CDR1 MDHEN, CDR2 SYDVKM. V trimming: 7 bases; J trimming: 12 bases; junction bases outside the gene matches: 14. The CDR3 is 13 amino acids. CDR3 bases: TGTGCCAGCACCTCCGGACAGGGACAAGTGTGGTACTTC. It codes for CASTSGQGQVWYF.

The V and J genes are TRBV25-1 and TRBJ2-1, with a weak D call TRBD2 (6 bases). Per the germline V gene, CDR1 is MGHDK and CDR2 is SYGVNS. The CDR3 runs to 16 residues. V was cut by 4 bases and J by 5 bases, with 18 bases left in between. CDR3 amino acids: CASSGLLGTGHNEQFF. The CDR3 nucleotides read TGTGCCAGCAGTGGACTCCTCGGGACTGGACACAATGAGCAGTTCTTC.

The V call is TRBV18, the J call TRBJ1-2; 11 nucleotides match TRBD1. Germline V gene lookup returns CDR1 KGHSH and CDR2 LQKENI. The CDR3 loop spans 17 amino acids. The trim removed 1 base at V and 0 bases at J, leaving 4 bases unmatched. The CDR3 loop is CASSPRTGGAANYGYTF. The CDR3 DNA reads as TGTGCCAGCTCACCACGGACAGGGGGCGCGGCTAACTATGGCTACACCTTC.

The chain joins TRBV5-1 to TRBJ1-6; 7 bases agree with TRBD1. The CDR3 runs to 14 residues. V shed 4 bases and J 7 bases; nucleotides not matched to a gene: 5. Germline-derived CDR1 and CDR2 are SGHRS and YFSETQ. The DNA of the CDR3 is TGCGCCAGCAGCCCCACAGGGGTGAATTCACCCCTCCACTTT. Its translation: CASSPTGVNSPLHF. Based on the CDR3 plus reference TRBV5-1 and TRBJ1-6, the full variable domain is KAGVTQTPRYLIKTRGQQVTLSCSPISGHRSVSWYQQTPGQGLQFLFEYFSETQRNKGNFPGRFSGRQFSNSRSEMNVSTLELGDSALYLCASSPTGVNSPLHFGNGTRLTVT.

To note about this clone: The same CDR3 can be traced to other DNA sequences in this sample. The chain's CDR3 is CASSFPGTGRNTIYF. The CDR3 DNA sequence: TGTGCCAGCAGCTTCCCCGGGACGGGTAGAAACACCATATATTTT. The chain joins TRBV7-2 to TRBJ1-3; a weak D match, TRBD1 (5 bases). V was trimmed by 3 bases and J by 5 bases, leaving 14 bases between them. Germline V CDR1 and CDR2: SGHTA, FQGNSA. The CDR3 totals 15 residues.

The rearrangement joins TRBV5-1 to TRBJ1-5; D gene uncertain. This CDR3 has 13 residues. V lost 2 bases and J lost 5, with 8 bases in between. CDR1 and CDR2 from the germline V gene are SGHRS and YFSETQ. CDR3 DNA: TGCGCCAGCAGCTTTACCTCGGATCAGCCCCAGCATTTT. This encodes CASSFTSDQPQHF.

The chain employs TRBV2 and TRBJ2-1; no clear D. CDR1 is SNHLY and CDR2 is FYNNEI in the germline V gene. Trimming removed 7 bases from V and 9 bases from J, with 16 bases in between. CDR3 length equals 13 residues. CDR3 in amino acids: CASNGLQNGEQFF. CDR3 nucleotide sequence: TGTGCCAGCAACGGGTTACAGAATGGTGAGCAGTTCTTC.

This clone turned up a few times. The V and J genes are TRBV24-1 and TRBJ2-3; D may be TRBD2 (5 bases). Trimming pared 12 bases from V and 1 base from J, leaving 13 bases between. Germline loops: CDR1 KGHDR, CDR2 SFDVKD. The length of the CDR3 is 13 residues. CDR3 residues: CAASDGGTDTQYF. The DNA of the CDR3 is TGTGCCGCCTCTGACGGGGGCACAGATACGCAGTATTTT.

V is TRBV5-5 and J is TRBJ1-2; D is uncertain. V was pared by 6 bases and J by 7 bases, with 16 bases between. CDR1 and CDR2 from the germline V gene are SGHKS and YYEKEE (reference sequence). This CDR3 has 13 amino acids. CDR3: CASNDLGMGGYTF. CDR3 bases: TGTGCCAGCAACGATCTTGGGATGGGTGGCTACACCTTC.